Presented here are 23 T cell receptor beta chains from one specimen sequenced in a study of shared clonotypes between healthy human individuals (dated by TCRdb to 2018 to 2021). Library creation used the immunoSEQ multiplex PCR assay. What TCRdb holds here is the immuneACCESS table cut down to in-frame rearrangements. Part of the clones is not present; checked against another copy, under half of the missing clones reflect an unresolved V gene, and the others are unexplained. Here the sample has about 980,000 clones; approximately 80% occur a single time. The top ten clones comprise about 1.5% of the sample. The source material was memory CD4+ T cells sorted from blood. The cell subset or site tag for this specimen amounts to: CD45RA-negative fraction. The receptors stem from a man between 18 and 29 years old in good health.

DNA for the CDR3: TGTGCCAGCAGCTGGACAGGGGTGTACGAGCAGTACTTC. Protein sequence: CASSWTGVYEQYF. This chain links TRBV9 with TRBJ2-7, with 9 bases matching TRBD1. The CDR3 runs 13 residues. With V trimmed by 4 bases and J by 4 bases, 3 bases remained unmatched. Germline V gives CDR1 SGDLS, CDR2 YYNGEE.

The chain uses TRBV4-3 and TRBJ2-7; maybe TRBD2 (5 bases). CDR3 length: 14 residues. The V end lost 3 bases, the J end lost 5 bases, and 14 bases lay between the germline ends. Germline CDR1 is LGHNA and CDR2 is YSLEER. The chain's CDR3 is CASSHELEFNEQYF. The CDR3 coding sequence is TGCGCCAGCAGCCATGAACTAGAGTTCAACGAGCAGTACTTC.

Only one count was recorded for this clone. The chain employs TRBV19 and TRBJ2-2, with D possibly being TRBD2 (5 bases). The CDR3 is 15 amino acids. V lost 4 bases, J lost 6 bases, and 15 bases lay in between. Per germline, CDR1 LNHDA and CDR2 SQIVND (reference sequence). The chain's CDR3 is CASSKDSIIPGELFF. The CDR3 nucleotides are TGTGCCAGTAGTAAGGACTCAATAATCCCCGGGGAGCTGTTTTTT. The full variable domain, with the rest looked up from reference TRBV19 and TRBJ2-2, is DGGITQSPKYLFRKEGQNVTLSCEQNLNHDAMYWYRQDPGQGLRLIYYSQIVNDFQKGDIAEGYSVSREKKESFPLTVTSAQKNPTAFYLCASSKDSIIPGELFFGEGSRLTVL.

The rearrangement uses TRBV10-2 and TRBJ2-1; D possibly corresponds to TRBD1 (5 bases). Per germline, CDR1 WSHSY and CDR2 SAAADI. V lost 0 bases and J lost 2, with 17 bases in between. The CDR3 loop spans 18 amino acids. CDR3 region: CASSESILWQGPYNEQFF. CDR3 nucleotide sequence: TGCGCCAGCAGTGAGTCTATATTGTGGCAGGGCCCCTACAATGAGCAGTTCTTC.

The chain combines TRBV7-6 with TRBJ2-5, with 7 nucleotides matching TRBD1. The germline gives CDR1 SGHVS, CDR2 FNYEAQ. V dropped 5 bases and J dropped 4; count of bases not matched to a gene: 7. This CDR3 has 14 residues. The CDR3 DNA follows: TGTGCCAGCAGCCAATCGACAGGGCTAGAGACCCAGTACTTC. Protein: CASSQSTGLETQYF.

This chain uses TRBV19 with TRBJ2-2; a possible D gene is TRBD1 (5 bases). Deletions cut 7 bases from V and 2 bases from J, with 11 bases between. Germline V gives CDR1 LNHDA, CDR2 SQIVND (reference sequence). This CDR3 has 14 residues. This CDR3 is CASTWTRNTGELFF. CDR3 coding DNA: TGTGCCAGTACATGGACAAGAAACACCGGGGAGCTGTTTTTT. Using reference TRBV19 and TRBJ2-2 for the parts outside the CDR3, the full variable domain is DGGITQSPKYLFRKEGQNVTLSCEQNLNHDAMYWYRQDPGQGLRLIYYSQIVNDFQKGDIAEGYSVSREKKESFPLTVTSAQKNPTAFYLCASTWTRNTGELFFGEGSRLTVL.

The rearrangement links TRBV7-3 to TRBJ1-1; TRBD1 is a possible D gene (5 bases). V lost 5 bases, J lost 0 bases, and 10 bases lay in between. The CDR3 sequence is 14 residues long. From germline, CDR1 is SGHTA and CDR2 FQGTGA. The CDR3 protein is CASSPGLMNTEAFF. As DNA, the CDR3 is TGTGCCAGCAGCCCAGGGTTAATGAACACTGAAGCTTTCTTT.

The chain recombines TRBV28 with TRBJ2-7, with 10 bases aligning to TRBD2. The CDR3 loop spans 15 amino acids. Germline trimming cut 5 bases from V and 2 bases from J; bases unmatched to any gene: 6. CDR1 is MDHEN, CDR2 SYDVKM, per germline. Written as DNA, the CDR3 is TGTGCCAGCAGTCCCGGACTAGCGGTGGCCTACGAGCAGTACTTC. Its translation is CASSPGLAVAYEQYF.

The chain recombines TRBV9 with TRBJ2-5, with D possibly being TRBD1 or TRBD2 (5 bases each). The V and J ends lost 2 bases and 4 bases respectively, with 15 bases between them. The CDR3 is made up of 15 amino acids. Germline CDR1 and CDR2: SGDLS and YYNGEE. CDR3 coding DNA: TGTGCCAGCAGCGTGGGGACCTCCGGGTCAGAGACCCAGTACTTC. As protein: CASSVGTSGSETQYF.

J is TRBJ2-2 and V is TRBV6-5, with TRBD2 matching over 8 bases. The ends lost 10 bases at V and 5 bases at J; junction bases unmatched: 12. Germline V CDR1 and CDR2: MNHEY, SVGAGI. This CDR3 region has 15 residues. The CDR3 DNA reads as TGTGCCACCAGCCGGCGGGAGGACGGAACCGGGGAGCTGTTTTTT. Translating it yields CATSRREDGTGELFF.

CDR3 region: CASSQDLASLYEQYF. Written as DNA, the CDR3 is TGTGCCAGCAGCCAAGATCTGGCTAGCCTGTACGAGCAGTACTTC. The chain carries TRBV4-2 and TRBJ2-7; possible D gene TRBD2, 5 bases. Trimming removed 0 bases at V and 4 bases at J, with 13 bases between. The CDR3 consists of 15 residues. Germline loops: CDR1 LGHNA, CDR2 YNFKEQ.

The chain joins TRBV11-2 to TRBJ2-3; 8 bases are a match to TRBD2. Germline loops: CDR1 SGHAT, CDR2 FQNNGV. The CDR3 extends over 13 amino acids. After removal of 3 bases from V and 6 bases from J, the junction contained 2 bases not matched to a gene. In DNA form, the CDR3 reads TGTGCCAGCAGCTTCCGACTAGCGGATACGCAGTATTTT. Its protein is CASSFRLADTQYF.

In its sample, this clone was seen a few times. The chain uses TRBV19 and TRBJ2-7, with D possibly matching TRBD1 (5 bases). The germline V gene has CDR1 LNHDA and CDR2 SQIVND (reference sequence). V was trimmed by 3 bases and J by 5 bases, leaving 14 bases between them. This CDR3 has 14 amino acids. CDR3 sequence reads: CASSIRGATNEQYF. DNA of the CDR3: TGTGCCAGTAGTATTAGGGGCGCCACGAACGAGCAGTACTTC.

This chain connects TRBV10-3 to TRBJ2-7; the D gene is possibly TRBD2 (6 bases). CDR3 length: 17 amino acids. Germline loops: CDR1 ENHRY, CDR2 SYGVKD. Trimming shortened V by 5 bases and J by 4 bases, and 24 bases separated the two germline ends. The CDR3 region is CAISKRGASAADYEQYF. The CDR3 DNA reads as TGTGCCATCAGTAAACGCGGGGCCTCGGCAGCAGATTACGAGCAGTACTTC.

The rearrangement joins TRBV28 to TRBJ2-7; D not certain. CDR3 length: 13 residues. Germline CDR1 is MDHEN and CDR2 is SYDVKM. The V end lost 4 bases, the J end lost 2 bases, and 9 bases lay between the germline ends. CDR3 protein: CASSSTETYEQYF. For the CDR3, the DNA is TGTGCCAGCAGTTCTACAGAAACCTACGAGCAGTACTTC.

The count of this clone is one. The CDR3 DNA is TGTGCCAGCAGTGCGATGGACAGTCTCTATGGCTACACCTTC. It yields the protein CASSAMDSLYGYTF. The rearrangement joins TRBV6-1 to TRBJ1-2, with D possibly matching TRBD1 (6 bases). V was shortened by 4 bases and J by 4 bases, with 13 bases between the two germline ends. The germline V gene has CDR1 MNHNS and CDR2 SASEGT. The CDR3 is 14 residues long.

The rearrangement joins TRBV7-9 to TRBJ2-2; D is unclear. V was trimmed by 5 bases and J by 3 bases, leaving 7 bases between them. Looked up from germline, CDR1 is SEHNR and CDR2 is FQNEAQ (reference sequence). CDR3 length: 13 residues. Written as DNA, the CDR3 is TGTGCCAGCAGCGATCGGGACACCGGGGAGCTGTTTTTT. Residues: CASSDRDTGELFF.

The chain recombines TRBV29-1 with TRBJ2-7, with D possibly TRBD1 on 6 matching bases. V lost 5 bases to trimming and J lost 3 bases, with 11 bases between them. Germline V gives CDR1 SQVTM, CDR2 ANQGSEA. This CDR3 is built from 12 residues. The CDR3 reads CSVSQTGYEQYF. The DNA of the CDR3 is TGCAGCGTTTCCCAGACAGGCTACGAGCAGTACTTC.

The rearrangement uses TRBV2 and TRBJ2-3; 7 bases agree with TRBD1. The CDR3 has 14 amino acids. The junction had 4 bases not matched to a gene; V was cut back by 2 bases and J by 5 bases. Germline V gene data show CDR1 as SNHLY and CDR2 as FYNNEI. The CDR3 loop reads CASSEWDSQDTQYF. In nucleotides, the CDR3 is TGTGCCAGCAGTGAATGGGACAGTCAAGATACGCAGTATTTT. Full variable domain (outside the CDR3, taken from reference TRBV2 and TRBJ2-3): EPEVTQTPSHQVTQMGQEVILRCVPISNHLYFYWYRQILGQKVEFLVSFYNNEISEKSEIFDDQFSVERPDGSNFTLKIRSTKLEDSAMYFCASSEWDSQDTQYFGPGTRLTVL.

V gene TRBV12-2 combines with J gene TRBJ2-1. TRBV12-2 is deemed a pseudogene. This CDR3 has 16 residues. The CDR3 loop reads CASRAIRPPGTNEQFF. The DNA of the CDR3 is TGTGCAAGTCGCGCCATTCGGCCCCCGGGGACGAATGAGCAGTTCTTC.

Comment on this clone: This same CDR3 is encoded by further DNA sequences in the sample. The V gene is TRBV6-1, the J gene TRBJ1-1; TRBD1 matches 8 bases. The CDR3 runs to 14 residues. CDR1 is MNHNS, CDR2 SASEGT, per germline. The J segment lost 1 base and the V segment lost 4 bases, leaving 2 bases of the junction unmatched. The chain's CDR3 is CASSVQGANTEAFF. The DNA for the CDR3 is TGTGCCAGCAGTGTGCAGGGGGCGAACACTGAAGCTTTCTTT.

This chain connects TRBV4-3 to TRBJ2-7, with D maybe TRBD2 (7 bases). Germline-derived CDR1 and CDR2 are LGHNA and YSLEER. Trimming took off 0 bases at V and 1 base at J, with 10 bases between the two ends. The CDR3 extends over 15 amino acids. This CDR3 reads CASSQERGGSYEQYF. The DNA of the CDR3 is TGCGCCAGCAGCCAAGAGAGGGGGGGTTCCTACGAGCAGTACTTC.

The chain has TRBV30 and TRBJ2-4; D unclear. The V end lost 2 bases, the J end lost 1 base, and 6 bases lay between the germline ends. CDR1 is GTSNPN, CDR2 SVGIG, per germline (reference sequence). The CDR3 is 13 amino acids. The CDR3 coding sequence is TGTGCCTGGAGTTTGGTTGCCAAAAACATTCAGTACTTC. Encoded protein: CAWSLVAKNIQYF.